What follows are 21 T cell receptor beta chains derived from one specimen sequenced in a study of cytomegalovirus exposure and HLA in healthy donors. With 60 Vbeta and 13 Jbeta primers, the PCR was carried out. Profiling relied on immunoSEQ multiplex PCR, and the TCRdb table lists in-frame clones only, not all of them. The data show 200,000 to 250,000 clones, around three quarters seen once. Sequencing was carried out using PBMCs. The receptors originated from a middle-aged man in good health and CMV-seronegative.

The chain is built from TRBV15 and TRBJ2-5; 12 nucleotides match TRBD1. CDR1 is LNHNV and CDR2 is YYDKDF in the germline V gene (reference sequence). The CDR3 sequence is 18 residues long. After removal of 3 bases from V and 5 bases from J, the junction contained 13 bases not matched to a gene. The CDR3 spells CATSSNLGQGARRETQYF. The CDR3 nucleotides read TGTGCCACCAGCAGTAACCTGGGACAGGGGGCGAGAAGGGAGACCCAGTACTTC.

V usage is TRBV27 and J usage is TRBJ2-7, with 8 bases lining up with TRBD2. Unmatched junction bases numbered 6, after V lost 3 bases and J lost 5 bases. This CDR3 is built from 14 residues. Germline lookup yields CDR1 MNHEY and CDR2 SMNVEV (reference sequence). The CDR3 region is CASSLSSGRDEQYF. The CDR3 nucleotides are TGTGCCAGCAGTTTGTCAAGCGGGAGAGACGAGCAGTACTTC.

CDR3 loop: CASSFFLAGGLTDTQYF. For the CDR3, the DNA is TGTGCCAGCAGCTTCTTCCTAGCGGGAGGTCTCACAGATACGCAGTATTTT. This chain connects TRBV7-9 to TRBJ2-3; TRBD2 matches 11 bases. This CDR3 has 17 residues. Trimming cost V 3 bases and J 2 bases; bases outside gene matches: 7. The germline CDR1 and CDR2 sequences are SEHNR and FQNEAQ (reference sequence).

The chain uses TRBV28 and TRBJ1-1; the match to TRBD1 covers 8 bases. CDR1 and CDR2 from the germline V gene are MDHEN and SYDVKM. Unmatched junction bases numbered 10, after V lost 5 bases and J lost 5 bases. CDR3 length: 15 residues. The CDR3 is CASSLRQGPGTEAFF. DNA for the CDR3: TGTGCCAGCAGTCTCCGACAGGGGCCGGGGACTGAAGCTTTCTTT.

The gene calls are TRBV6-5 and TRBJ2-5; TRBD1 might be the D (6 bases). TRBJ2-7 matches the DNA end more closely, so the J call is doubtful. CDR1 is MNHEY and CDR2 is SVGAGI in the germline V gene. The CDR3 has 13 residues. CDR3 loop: CASSYGGIYEQYF. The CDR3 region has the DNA TGTGCCAGCAGTTATGGGGGCATATACGAGCAGTACTTC.

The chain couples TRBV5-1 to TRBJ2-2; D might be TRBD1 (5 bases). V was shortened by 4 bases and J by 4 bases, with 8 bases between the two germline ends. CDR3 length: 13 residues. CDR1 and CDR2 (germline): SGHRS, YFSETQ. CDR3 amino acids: CASSQGPTGELFF. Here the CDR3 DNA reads TGCGCCAGCAGCCAGGGTCCCACCGGGGAGCTGTTTTTT.

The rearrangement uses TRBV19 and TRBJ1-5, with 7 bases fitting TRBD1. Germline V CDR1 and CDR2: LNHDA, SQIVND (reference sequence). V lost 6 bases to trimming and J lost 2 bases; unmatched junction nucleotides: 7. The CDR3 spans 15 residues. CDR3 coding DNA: TGTGCCAGTAGCTGGACAGGAATTGGCAATCAGCCCCAGCATTTT. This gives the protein CASSWTGIGNQPQHF.

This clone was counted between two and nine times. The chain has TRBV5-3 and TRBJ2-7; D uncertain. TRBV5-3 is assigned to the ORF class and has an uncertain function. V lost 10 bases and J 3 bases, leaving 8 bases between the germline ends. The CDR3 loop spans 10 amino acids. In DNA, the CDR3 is TGTGCCCCTTATTTCTACGAGCAGTACTTC. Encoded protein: CAPYFYEQYF.

The CDR3 DNA follows: TGTGCCAGCAGCACCTTAGGGGGTGGTGGGTACAATGAGCAGTTCTTC. The encoded protein is CASSTLGGGGYNEQFF. The chain combines TRBV9 with TRBJ2-1; D is possibly TRBD1 (6 bases). V shed 4 bases and J shed 4 bases, with 18 bases lying between them. CDR1 is SGDLS and CDR2 is YYNGEE in the germline V gene. The CDR3 has 16 amino acids.

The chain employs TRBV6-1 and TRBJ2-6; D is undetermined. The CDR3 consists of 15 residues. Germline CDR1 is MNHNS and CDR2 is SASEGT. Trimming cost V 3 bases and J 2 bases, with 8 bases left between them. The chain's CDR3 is CASSDIEAGANVLTF. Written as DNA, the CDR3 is TGTGCCAGCAGTGATATTGAGGCTGGGGCCAACGTCCTGACTTTC.

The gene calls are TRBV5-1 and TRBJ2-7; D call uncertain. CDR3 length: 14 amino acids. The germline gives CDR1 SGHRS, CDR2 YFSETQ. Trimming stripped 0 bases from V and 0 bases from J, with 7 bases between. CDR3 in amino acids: CASSLDPSSYEQYF. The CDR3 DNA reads TGCGCCAGCAGCTTGGATCCCAGCTCCTACGAGCAGTACTTC. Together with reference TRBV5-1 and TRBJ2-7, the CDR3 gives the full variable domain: KAGVTQTPRYLIKTRGQQVTLSCSPISGHRSVSWYQQTPGQGLQFLFEYFSETQRNKGNFPGRFSGRQFSNSRSEMNVSTLELGDSALYLCASSLDPSSYEQYFGPGTRLTVT.

The CDR3 sequence: CASSPGTVWDEKLFF. In DNA, the CDR3 is TGTGCCAGCTCACCAGGGACAGTATGGGATGAAAAACTGTTTTTT. This rearrangement joins TRBV18 to TRBJ1-4; 7 bases match TRBD1. This CDR3 comprises 15 residues. CDR1 and CDR2 from the germline V gene are KGHSH and LQKENI. Losses at the gene ends were 2 bases for V and 6 bases for J; bases not matched to a gene: 6.

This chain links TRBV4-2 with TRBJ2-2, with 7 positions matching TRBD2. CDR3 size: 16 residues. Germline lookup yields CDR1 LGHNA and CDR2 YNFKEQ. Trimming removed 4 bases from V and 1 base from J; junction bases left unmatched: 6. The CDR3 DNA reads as TGTGCCAGCAGCCCACTTTCGGGGGGGAACACCGGGGAGCTGTTTTTT. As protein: CASSPLSGGNTGELFF.

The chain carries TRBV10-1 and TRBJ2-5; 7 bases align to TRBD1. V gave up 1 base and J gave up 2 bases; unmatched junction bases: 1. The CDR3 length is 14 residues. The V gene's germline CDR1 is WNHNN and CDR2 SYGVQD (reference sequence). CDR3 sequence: CASSECRGQETQYF. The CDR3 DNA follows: TGCGCCAGCAGTGAGTGCAGGGGGCAAGAGACCCAGTACTTC.

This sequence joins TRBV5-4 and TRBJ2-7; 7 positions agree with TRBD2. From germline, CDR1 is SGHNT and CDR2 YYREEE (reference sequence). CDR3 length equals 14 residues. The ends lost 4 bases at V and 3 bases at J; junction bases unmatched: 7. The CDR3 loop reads CASSTSGVIYEQYF. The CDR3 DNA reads TGTGCCAGCAGCACCAGCGGGGTAATCTACGAGCAGTACTTC.

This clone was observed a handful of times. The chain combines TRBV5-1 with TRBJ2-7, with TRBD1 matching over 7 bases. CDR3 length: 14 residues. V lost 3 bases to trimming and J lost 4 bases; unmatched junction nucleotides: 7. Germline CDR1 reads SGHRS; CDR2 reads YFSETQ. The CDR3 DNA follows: TGCGCCAGCAGCTCAAACGACAGGGATTACGAGCAGTACTTC. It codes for CASSSNDRDYEQYF. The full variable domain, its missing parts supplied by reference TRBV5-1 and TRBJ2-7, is KAGVTQTPRYLIKTRGQQVTLSCSPISGHRSVSWYQQTPGQGLQFLFEYFSETQRNKGNFPGRFSGRQFSNSRSEMNVSTLELGDSALYLCASSSNDRDYEQYFGPGTRLTVT.

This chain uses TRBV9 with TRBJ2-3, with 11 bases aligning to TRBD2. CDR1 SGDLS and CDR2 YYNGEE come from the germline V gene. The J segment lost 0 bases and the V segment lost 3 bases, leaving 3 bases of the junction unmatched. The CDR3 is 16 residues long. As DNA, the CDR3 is TGTGCCAGCAGCGCACTAGCGGGGGCGAGCACAGATACGCAGTATTTT. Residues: CASSALAGASTDTQYF. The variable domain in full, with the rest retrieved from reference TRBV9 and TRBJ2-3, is DSGVTQTPKHLITATGQRVTLRCSPRSGDLSVYWYQQSLDQGLQFLIQYYNGEERAKGNILERFSAQQFPDLHSELNLSSLELGDSALYFCASSALAGASTDTQYFGPGTRLTVL.

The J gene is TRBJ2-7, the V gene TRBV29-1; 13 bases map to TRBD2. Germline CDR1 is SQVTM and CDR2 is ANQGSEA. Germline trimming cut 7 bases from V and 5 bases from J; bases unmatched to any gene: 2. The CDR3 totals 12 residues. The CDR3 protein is CSAGLAGDEQYF. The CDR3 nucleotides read TGCAGCGCCGGACTAGCGGGAGACGAGCAGTACTTC.

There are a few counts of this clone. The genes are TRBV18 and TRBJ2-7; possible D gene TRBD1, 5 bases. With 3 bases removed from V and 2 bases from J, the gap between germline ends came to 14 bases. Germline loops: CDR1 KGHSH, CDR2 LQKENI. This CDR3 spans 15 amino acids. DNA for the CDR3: TGTGCCAGCTCACCCGGAATGGCAGGGACCTACGAGCAGTACTTC. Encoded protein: CASSPGMAGTYEQYF. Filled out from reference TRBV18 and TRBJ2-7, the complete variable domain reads NAGVMQNPRHLVRRRGQEARLRCSPMKGHSHVYWYRQLPEEGLKFMVYLQKENIIDESGMPKERFSAEFPKEGPSILRIQQVVRGDSAAYFCASSPGMAGTYEQYFGPGTRLTVT.

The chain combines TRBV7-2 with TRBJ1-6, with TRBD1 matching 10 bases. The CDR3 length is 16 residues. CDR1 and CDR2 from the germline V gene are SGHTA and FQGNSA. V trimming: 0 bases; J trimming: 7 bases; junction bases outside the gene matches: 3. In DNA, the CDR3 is TGTGCCAGCAGCTTAGCGGGGACAGGGGTGAATTCACCCCTCCACTTT. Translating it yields CASSLAGTGVNSPLHF.

DNA of the CDR3: TGTGCCAGCAGTTCGGCGGGACAGGCGGGAAACACCATATATTTT. Translation gives CASSSAGQAGNTIYF. V usage is TRBV28 and J usage is TRBJ1-3; 8 bases fit TRBD1. Germline CDR1 reads MDHEN; CDR2 reads SYDVKM. The CDR3 runs 15 residues. V dropped 4 bases and J dropped 4; count of bases not matched to a gene: 6.